Reported below is one TCR beta chain. The sample belongs to a study of blood T cell repertoires in COVID-19. Across the study: COVID-19 samples from acute and convalescent phases originated in the United States, Italy and Spain. Sources were T cells, B-cell-depleted T cells, or PBMCs; the material itself was cDNA or gDNA.

The V end was cut by 0 bases, the J end by 1 base, with 4 bases between. Per germline, CDR1 SGHRS and CDR2 YFSETQ. The CDR3 is 14 residues long. Seattle's enrolled individuals joined amid active infection and were then monitored longitudinally. The authors' processing: By means of reference gene primer amplification, nucleated cell counts were estimated. The repertoire was sequenced with immunoSEQ multiplex PCR; TCRdb's copy has only in-frame clones and lacks some. The V and J calls and clone size were taken over from that table, and D and trimming were inferred from the DNA. The data show fewer than 350,000 clones, with around nine tenths seen just once and 13% held by the top ten.

The sequencing input was peripheral blood. The chain uses TRBV5-1 and TRBJ2-2; D call uncertain. The sequence came from a woman aged 70-85 years with COVID-19, enrolled during active disease. CDR3 sequence reads: CASSLDGNTGELFF. The CDR3 coding sequence is TGCGCCAGCAGCTTGGACGGGAACACCGGGGAGCTGTTTTTT.